These 8 T cell receptor beta chains share one sample of origin, sequenced in a study of T cell clonotyping in hematopoietic cell transplantation. Sample time point: recipient sample about 28 days before transplant, after cytoreduction. Libraries were prepared by immunoSEQ multiplex PCR; TCRdb keeps only in-frame clonotypes and omits some of them. The sample includes roughly 16,000 clones, around 93% of them seen just once. This specimen consisted of peripheral blood mononuclear cells, obtained before stem cell transplant. Source of these receptors: a man between 18 and 29 years old with biphenotypic leukemia. Some clones in this sample may be carry-over from other donors' samples.

J is TRBJ1-5 and V is TRBV7-2; weak D call: TRBD1 (6 bases). Trimming stripped 1 base from V and 6 bases from J, with 10 bases between. The CDR3 consists of 14 residues. CDR1 is SGHTA, CDR2 FQGNSA, per germline. The CDR3 spells CASSLGGASQPQHF. In nucleotides, the CDR3 is TGTGCCAGCAGCTTAGGGGGGGCTAGTCAGCCCCAGCATTTT.

This chain uses TRBV11-3 with TRBJ1-1, with D tentatively TRBD1 (6 bases). The CDR3 sequence is 14 residues long. CDR1 is SGHNT, CDR2 YENEEA, per germline. V was pared by 5 bases and J by 2 bases, with 12 bases between. The CDR3 loop is CASSPGQSNTEAFF. CDR3 bases: TGTGCCAGCAGCCCAGGACAGAGCAACACTGAAGCTTTCTTT.

The J gene is TRBJ1-5, the V gene TRBV6-5; 9 bases match TRBD1. The J segment lost 11 bases and the V segment lost 0 bases, leaving 8 bases of the junction unmatched. The CDR3 is 15 amino acids. Germline loops: CDR1 MNHEY, CDR2 SVGAGI. The CDR3 loop is CASSYSRQGVQTQHF. The CDR3 nucleotides read TGTGCCAGCAGTTACTCGAGACAGGGGGTTCAAACCCAGCATTTT.

The rearrangement joins TRBV19 to TRBJ1-4; a weak D match, TRBD1 (5 bases). The germline CDR1 and CDR2 sequences are LNHDA and SQIVND (reference sequence). The CDR3 extends over 16 amino acids. V lost 5 bases to trimming and J lost 5 bases, with 18 bases between them. CDR3 in DNA: TGTGCCAGTAGTTTTAGACCGGGCGAGGGGAATGAAAAACTGTTTTTT. Its protein is CASSFRPGEGNEKLFF. Combining the CDR3 with reference TRBV19 and TRBJ1-4 gives the whole variable domain DGGITQSPKYLFRKEGQNVTLSCEQNLNHDAMYWYRQDPGQGLRLIYYSQIVNDFQKGDIAEGYSVSREKKESFPLTVTSAQKNPTAFYLCASSFRPGEGNEKLFFGSGTQLSVL.

This sequence joins TRBV7-9 and TRBJ2-3, with D unclear. V lost 4 bases and J 15 bases, leaving 8 bases between the germline ends. The CDR3 spans 9 residues. Per the germline V gene, CDR1 is SEHNR and CDR2 is FQNEAQ (reference sequence). In DNA, the CDR3 is TGTGCCAGCAGCTCCGAGCTATATTTT. Amino acid sequence: CASSSELYF.

The chain combines TRBV13 with TRBJ2-7; TRBD1 matches at 8 bases. The CDR3 totals 16 residues. V lost 0 bases, J lost 4 bases, and 8 bases stayed unmatched. CDR1 is PRHDT, CDR2 FYEKMQ, per germline (reference sequence). In DNA, the CDR3 is TGTGCCAGCAGCTTAGGTATGGGACAGGTGGTTTACGAGCAGTACTTC. Translating it yields CASSLGMGQVVYEQYF.

As to this clone: Additional DNA sequences in this sample encode the identical CDR3. The chain recombines TRBV5-6 with TRBJ2-7; D not certain. Deletions cut 2 bases from V and 3 bases from J, with 9 bases between. There are 13 residues in the CDR3. The germline gives CDR1 SGHDT, CDR2 YYEEEE. CDR3 sequence reads: CASSFGRGYEQYF. The CDR3 region has the DNA TGTGCCAGCAGCTTCGGACGCGGCTACGAGCAGTACTTC. Full variable domain (outside the CDR3, taken from reference TRBV5-6 and TRBJ2-7): DAGVTQSPTHLIKTRGQQVTLRCSPKSGHDTVSWYQQALGQGPQFIFQYYEEEERQRGNFPDRFSGHQFPNYSSELNVNALLLGDSALYLCASSFGRGYEQYFGPGTRLTVT.

This sequence joins TRBV29-1 and TRBJ1-2, with no clear D. Trimming removed 7 bases from V and 5 bases from J, with 11 bases in between. Per the germline V gene, CDR1 is SQVTM and CDR2 is ANQGSEA. This CDR3 is built from 11 residues. CDR3 residues: CSGITEYGYTF. CDR3 nucleotide sequence: TGCAGCGGAATCACAGAATATGGCTACACCTTC.